This is a list of T cell receptor beta chains from one sample in a study of shared clonotypes between healthy human individuals. Some clones are missing from TCRdb's copy, which holds only in-frame ones; the method was immunoSEQ multiplex PCR. In the table there are roughly 1,500,000 clones, approximately 98.5% of which are singletons. Sequencing was carried out using naive CD4+ T cells sorted from blood. The source of these receptors is a young man in good health. The CDR3 runs from the conserved cysteine through the conserved F or W.

V	J	CDR3
TRBV18	TRBJ2-1	CASSPLLSSSGSARNEQFF
TRBV30	TRBJ2-1	CATGKASGRYNEQFF
TRBV7-2	TRBJ1-2	CASSLAYGYTF
TRBV5-5	TRBJ2-7	CASSQDTGLDYEQYF
TRBV5-1	TRBJ2-1	CASSDNSGGNEQFF
TRBV7-8	TRBJ2-7	CASSLAIVRDRIHEQYF
TRBV5-5	TRBJ2-1	CASSLGGSNEQFF
TRBV15	TRBJ2-7	CATRKPTSQYYEQYF
TRBV7-2	TRBJ2-3	CASSPPIRQVSGTQYF
TRBV9	TRBJ2-1	CASSVGFSGNNEQFF
TRBV6-5	TRBJ1-1	CASSYFFKDAEAFF
TRBV19	TRBJ2-5	CASSIGRDRDQETQYF
TRBV25-1	TRBJ1-1	CASRPSGGVTEAFF
TRBV11-2	TRBJ2-7	CASSSQIGGTADYEQYF
TRBV30	TRBJ1-5	CAWSAGDYSNQPQHF
TRBV18	TRBJ1-2	CASSPRRGEGGYTF
TRBV19	TRBJ2-7	CASSMNSRGYEQYF
TRBV6-1	TRBJ1-5	CASLEQGAGQPQHF
TRBV6-1	TRBJ1-2	CASSEALRPGHGYGYTF
TRBV6-5	TRBJ2-3	CASSSLAASTDTQYF
TRBV28	TRBJ2-7	CASSLGTSGSRVFKQYF
TRBV9	TRBJ2-1	CASSVETTSGYNEQFF
TRBV18	TRBJ2-1	CASSHTWTGMVKSYNEQFF